This T cell receptor (beta chain) was obtained from a study of breast tumors, draining lymph nodes, adjacent tissues. One entry per CDR3 protein results from TCRdb running MiXCR on the multiplex PCR reads. The data contain more than 85,000 distinct CDR3 sequences, 21% of them singletons. Axillary draining lymph nodes of breast cancer patients supplied the node samples. Germline CDR1 and CDR2: DFQATT and SNEGSKA (reference sequence). CDR3 length: 14 amino acids. The V end was cut by 0 bases, the J end by 5 bases, with 11 bases between. The sample taken for sequencing was axillary lymph node tissue. V and J are TRBV20-1 and TRBJ2-4; D gene ambiguous. The sequence came from a female donor with breast cancer. Some clones in this sample may be carry-over from other donors' samples. CDR3 protein: CSARDEHRQNIQYF. The CDR3 DNA is TGCAGTGCTAGAGATGAACATCGCCAAAACATTCAGTACTTC.